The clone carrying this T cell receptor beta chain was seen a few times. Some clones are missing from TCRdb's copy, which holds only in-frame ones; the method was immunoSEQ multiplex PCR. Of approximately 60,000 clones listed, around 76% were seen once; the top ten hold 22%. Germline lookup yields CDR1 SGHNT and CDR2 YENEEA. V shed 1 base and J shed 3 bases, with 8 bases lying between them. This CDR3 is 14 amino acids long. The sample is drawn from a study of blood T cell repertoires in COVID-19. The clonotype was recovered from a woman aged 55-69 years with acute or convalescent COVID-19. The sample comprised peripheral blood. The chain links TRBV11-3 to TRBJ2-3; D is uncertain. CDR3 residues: CASSLGTGTDTQYF. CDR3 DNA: TGTGCCAGCAGCTTAGGCACCGGGACAGATACGCAGTATTTT.